The entry below gives a single TCR beta chain sequence along with its context. No cognate antigen has been identified for it. Base qualities are not recorded, but no much larger clone differs from it by a single base. From its cysteine to its phenylalanine, the CDR3 spans 13 amino acids. The entry retains the CDR3 DNA only, 39 bases that are in frame from base 1. The germline V gene encodes CDR1 SQVTM and CDR2 ANQGSEA. Clipping removes 7 bases from V and 4 bases from J, with 7 as the unmatched junction base count. The time point tag for this specimen amounts to: about 28 days (+/-7) after the second vaccine dose. Because spike-specific TCR depth and breadth did not differ between the two schedules, AZD1222 recipients who got a second dose at roughly 4 weeks were pooled with those who got a second dose at roughly 12 weeks. Samples from vaccinated people were obtained from the UK trials COV001 and COV002, which included a single-blind randomized controlled phase 2/3 trial of AZD1222 (ChAdOx1 nCoV-19) in healthy adults. For TCRbeta chain sequencing, PBMC samples were collected from trial participants at day 0 and at day 28 after the second dose.

This record belongs to a study of T cell responses to AZD1222 COVID-19 vaccine (dated by TCRdb to 2020 to 2023). About the study as a whole: A total of around 240 trial participants underwent TCR sequencing, of whom 207 received two doses of AZD1222 and some 26 received two doses of the MenACWY control vaccine. Trial participants were enrolled by age into subgroups of 18-55, 56-69 and 70-plus years, and about 150, 27 and 61 TCR-sequenced participants, respectively, were included in these subgroups. Study-wide findings and limitations: Nearly half of unique spike-specific TCRs reportedly recognized epitopes outside regions mutated in the B.1.351 and B.1.1.7 variants. After two AZD1222 doses, spike-specific TCR breadth and depth were significantly higher than at day 0 and than in MenACWY recipients. Conclusions about previously exposed vaccinees were limited because only six or seven AZD1222 recipients were SARS-CoV-2 seropositive at baseline. The 56-69-year group was small, and its depth increase did not reach significance, likely because of low power. Because no samples from the day 14 peak response were available, repertoires could be characterized only after the peak T cell response. The vaccine-associated CD4 TCRs covered the entire spike protein, and the dominant responses fell in regions 160-218 and 743-854. Participants were mostly white British and included more females than males, and it was suggested by the authors that clonal diversity may have been underestimated.

The CDR3 regions of human TCRbeta chains were analyzed by immunosequencing. As for how the authors treated the data: TCRs in the repertoires were matched against a reference library of SARS-CoV-2-specific TCRs that had been generated with the MIRA antigen-specificity platform. Breadth was defined as the fraction of unique TCRs that were SARS-CoV-2-associated, and depth was defined as the fraction of total T cells that were SARS-CoV-2-associated. Using the MIRA data, each spike-specific TCR was mapped to the spike region that the TCR reacts to and placed in a CD4 or CD8 class. Log10-transformed breadth and depth values were compared by one-way ANOVA with Sidak's multiple comparisons tests. TCRdb carries this immuneACCESS record with in-frame sequences only. Its versions omit some clonotypes, under half of them owing to an unresolved V gene in the studies checked, with the rest unexplained. Clone size and V and J calls were adopted from that table, with D and trimming inferred from the DNA. Counted in this sample were tens of thousands of clones; roughly 88% of them appeared once. The ten largest account for more than 20% of the sample.

This receptor was identified in an adult who received the AZD1222 COVID-19 vaccine. The chain is made from TRBV29-1 and TRBJ1-2, with TRBD1 identical over 9 junction bases. Source: peripheral blood, taken 28 days after the second AZD1222 dose. At the DNA level, the sequence is TGCAGCGCTAGGACAGGGGCTAGCTATGGCTACACCTTC. Translated, this gives CSARTGASYGYTF.